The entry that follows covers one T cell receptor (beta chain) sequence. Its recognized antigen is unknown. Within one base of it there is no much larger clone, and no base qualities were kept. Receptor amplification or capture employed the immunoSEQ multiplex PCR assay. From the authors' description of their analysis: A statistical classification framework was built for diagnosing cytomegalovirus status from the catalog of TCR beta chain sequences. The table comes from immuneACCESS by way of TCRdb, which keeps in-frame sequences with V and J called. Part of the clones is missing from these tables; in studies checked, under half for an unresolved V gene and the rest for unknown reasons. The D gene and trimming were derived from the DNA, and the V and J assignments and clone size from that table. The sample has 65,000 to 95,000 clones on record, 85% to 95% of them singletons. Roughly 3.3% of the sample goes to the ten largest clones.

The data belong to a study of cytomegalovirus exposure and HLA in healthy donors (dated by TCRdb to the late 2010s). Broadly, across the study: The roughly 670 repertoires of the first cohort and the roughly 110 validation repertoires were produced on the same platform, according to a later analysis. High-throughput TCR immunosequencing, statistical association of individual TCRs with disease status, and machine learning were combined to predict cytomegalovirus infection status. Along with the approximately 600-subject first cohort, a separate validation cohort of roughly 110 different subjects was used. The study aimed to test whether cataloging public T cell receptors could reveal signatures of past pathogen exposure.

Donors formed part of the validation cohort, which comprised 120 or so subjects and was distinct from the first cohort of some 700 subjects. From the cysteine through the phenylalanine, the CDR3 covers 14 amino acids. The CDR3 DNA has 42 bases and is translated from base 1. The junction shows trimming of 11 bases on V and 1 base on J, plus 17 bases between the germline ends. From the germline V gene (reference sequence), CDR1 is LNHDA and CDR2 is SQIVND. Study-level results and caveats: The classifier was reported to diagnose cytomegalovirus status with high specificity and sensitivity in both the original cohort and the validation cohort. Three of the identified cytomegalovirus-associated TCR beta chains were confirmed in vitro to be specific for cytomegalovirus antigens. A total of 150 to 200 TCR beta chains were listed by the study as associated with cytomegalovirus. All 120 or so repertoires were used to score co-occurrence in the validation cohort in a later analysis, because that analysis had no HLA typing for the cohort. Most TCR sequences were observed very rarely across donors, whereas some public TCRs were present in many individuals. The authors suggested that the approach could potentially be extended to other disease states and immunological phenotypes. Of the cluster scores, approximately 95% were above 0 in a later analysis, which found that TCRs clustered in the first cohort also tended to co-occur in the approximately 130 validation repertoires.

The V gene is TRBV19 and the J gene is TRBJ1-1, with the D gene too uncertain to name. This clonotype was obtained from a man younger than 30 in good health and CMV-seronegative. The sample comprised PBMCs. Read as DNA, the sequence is TGTGCCGTCAGTATTACTCCGGGGAACACTGAAGCTTTCTTT. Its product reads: CAVSITPGNTEAFF.